A single sample gave rise to the 29 T cell receptor beta chains below, sequenced in a study of T cell repertoires in cytomegalovirus infection. Using its own MiXCR run on the reads, TCRdb lists one record per CDR3 protein. The sample comprises 550,000 to 850,000 distinct CDR3 sequences, roughly a third of which are singletons, and 15% to 20% rests with the top ten. No antigens are known for them. The sequences come from cultured PBMCs, collected from culture after CMV antigen stimulation. These receptors originate from a human donor in good health (CMV status not recorded). Some clones in this sample may be carry-over from other donors' samples.

This clonotype was counted at least ten times. The chain couples TRBV7-2 to TRBJ2-5; D ambiguous. The CDR3 loop spans 14 amino acids. Germline V lookup: CDR1 SGHTA, CDR2 FQGNSA. V lost 2 bases and J 2 bases, leaving 9 bases between the germline ends. The CDR3 here is CASSLLGIQETQYF. The CDR3 DNA reads as TGTGCCAGCAGCTTACTAGGTATTCAAGAGACCCAGTACTTC.

This clonotype came up a few times. V and J are TRBV19 and TRBJ2-7; possible D gene TRBD1, 6 bases. V was trimmed by 4 bases and J by 4 bases, leaving 29 bases between them. Germline CDR1 reads LNHDA; CDR2 reads SQIVND (reference sequence). This CDR3 is built from 19 residues. DNA for the CDR3: TGTGCCAGTAGTACCGGACAGCCCTTCCTATCAGCGACCCAGTACGAGCAGTACTTC. This codes for CASSTGQPFLSATQYEQYF. Using reference TRBV19 and TRBJ2-7 for the parts outside the CDR3, the full variable domain is DGGITQSPKYLFRKEGQNVTLSCEQNLNHDAMYWYRQDPGQGLRLIYYSQIVNDFQKGDIAEGYSVSREKKESFPLTVTSAQKNPTAFYLCASSTGQPFLSATQYEQYFGPGTRLTVT.

The chain joins TRBV28 to TRBJ1-5, with D unclear. V lost 3 bases, J lost 7 bases, and 7 bases lay in between. CDR1 and CDR2 (germline): MDHEN, SYDVKM. This CDR3 is built from 12 residues. The CDR3 loop reads CASSFAGQPQHF. In nucleotides, the CDR3 is TGTGCCAGCAGTTTTGCGGGACAGCCCCAGCATTTT. The variable domain in full, with the rest retrieved from reference TRBV28 and TRBJ1-5, is DVKVTQSSRYLVKRTGEKVFLECVQDMDHENMFWYRQDPGLGLRLIYFSYDVKMKEKGDIPEGYSVSREKKERFSLILESASTNQTSMYLCASSFAGQPQHFGDGTRLSIL.

The chain employs TRBV15 and TRBJ1-5; no clear D. The length of the CDR3 is 15 residues. Germline CDR1 reads LNHNV; CDR2 reads YYDKDF (reference sequence). The ends were cut back, 0 bases at V and 5 bases at J, with 11 bases in the middle. CDR3 residues: CATSREGRVYQPQHF. As DNA, the CDR3 is TGTGCCACCAGCAGAGAGGGGAGGGTTTATCAGCCCCAGCATTTT. The entire variable domain, with the rest obtained from reference TRBV15 and TRBJ1-5, is as follows: DAMVIQNPRYQVTQFGKPVTLSCSQTLNHNVMYWYQQKSSQAPKLLFHYYDKDFNNEADTPDNFQSRRPNTSFCFLDIRSPGLGDTAMYLCATSREGRVYQPQHFGDGTRLSIL.

This clonotype was seen a few times. The V gene is TRBV12-3 or TRBV12-4, the J gene TRBJ1-2; a weak D match, TRBD1 (6 bases). The CDR3 covers 13 residues. Trimming left V 6 bases short and J 6 bases short, with 14 bases between. The CDR3 DNA follows: TGTGCCAGCAGCCCACAGGGATTTGATGGCTACACCTTC. The encoded protein is CASSPQGFDGYTF.

This chain uses TRBV27 with TRBJ1-5; 10 nucleotides align to TRBD1. V was pared by 5 bases and J by 4 bases, with 17 bases of the junction left unmatched. Germline V gives CDR1 MNHEY, CDR2 SMNVEV (reference sequence). This CDR3 has 19 amino acids. The CDR3 is CASSQHPPTGTGVNQPQHF. The DNA of the CDR3 is TGTGCCAGCAGTCAACACCCTCCTACCGGGACAGGGGTGAATCAGCCCCAGCATTTT.

This chain connects TRBV5-6 to TRBJ2-3; TRBD1 is a possible D gene (6 bases). The CDR3 has 17 residues. V was pared by 0 bases and J by 2 bases, with 16 bases between. The V gene's germline CDR1 is SGHDT and CDR2 YYEEEE. This CDR3 is CASSLGTTGKFTDTQYF. For the CDR3, the DNA is TGTGCCAGCAGCTTGGGAACCACAGGGAAGTTCACAGATACGCAGTATTTT.

The chain combines TRBV29-1 with TRBJ1-1; D gene ambiguous. V lost 8 bases to trimming and J lost 6 bases, with 22 bases between them. Germline CDR1 is SQVTM and CDR2 is ANQGSEA. The CDR3 covers 14 residues. CDR3 coding DNA: TGCAGCTTCTCGGAGGGCTCCCGGGGAGCTGAAGCTTTCTTT. It translates to CSFSEGSRGAEAFF.

V and J are TRBV10-3 and TRBJ2-5; 14 bases are shared with TRBD2. The V segment lost 6 bases and the J segment 3 bases; nucleotides outside the gene matches: 15. CDR1 and CDR2 (germline): ENHRY, SYGVKD. CDR3 length equals 19 residues. As DNA, the CDR3 is TGTGCCATCAGCTCCGGACTAGCGGGGGGTTCGCTAAGTGAAGAGACCCAGTACTTC. Protein: CAISSGLAGGSLSEETQYF.

The chain links TRBV7-2 to TRBJ1-5, with a tentative D call TRBD1 (6 bases). Germline assignment: CDR1 SGHTA and CDR2 FQGNSA. With 5 bases removed from V and 4 bases from J, the gap between germline ends came to 12 bases. The CDR3 has 14 amino acids. The CDR3 DNA follows: TGTGCCAGCAGCAACCGGGACATAAATCAGCCCCAGCATTTT. Translating gives CASSNRDINQPQHF. Drawing the rest from reference TRBV7-2 and TRBJ1-5, the complete variable domain is GAGVSQSPSNKVTEKGKDVELRCDPISGHTALYWYRQSLGQGLEFLIYFQGNSAPDKSGLPSDRFSAERTGGSVSTLTIQRTQQEDSAVYLCASSNRDINQPQHFGDGTRLSIL.

This clonotype was recorded a few times. This rearrangement joins TRBV7-2 to TRBJ2-7; the D is unclear. The V end lost 0 bases, the J end lost 11 bases, and 14 bases lay between the germline ends. The CDR3 length is 13 residues. The germline gives CDR1 SGHTA, CDR2 FQGNSA. The CDR3 sequence is CASSLAGQVQKYF. For the CDR3, the DNA is TGTGCCAGCAGCTTAGCAGGGCAGGTCCAAAAGTACTTC.

V is TRBV7-9 and J is TRBJ2-1; the match to TRBD2 covers 10 bases. The ends lost 3 bases at V and 3 bases at J; junction bases unmatched: 5. Per the germline V gene, CDR1 is SEHNR and CDR2 is FQNEAQ (reference sequence). The CDR3 runs 16 residues. The CDR3 sequence is CASSFSSGSLYNEQFF. The DNA of the CDR3 is TGTGCCAGCAGCTTCTCTAGCGGGAGCCTCTACAATGAGCAGTTCTTC.

V and J are TRBV28 and TRBJ2-7; tentative D call: TRBD2 (5 bases). Germline CDR1 MDHEN, CDR2 SYDVKM. V was pared by 0 bases and J by 1 base, with 10 bases between. The CDR3 has 15 amino acids. The DNA of the CDR3 is TGTGCCAGCAGTTTATGGGGCAGCGGTTCCTACGAGCAGTACTTC. It is translated as CASSLWGSGSYEQYF.

The sample holds a few counts of this clonotype. The V gene is TRBV4-1, the J gene TRBJ2-5, with TRBD2 as a possible D gene (5 bases). Per the germline V gene, CDR1 is MGHRA and CDR2 is YSYEKL. The CDR3 sequence is 15 residues long. V lost 3 bases and J lost 6, with 17 bases in between. CDR3 bases: TGCGCCAGCAGCCAGTTCGGGGTCCCCGGCCAGACCCAGTACTTC. This sequence encodes CASSQFGVPGQTQYF.

This sequence joins TRBV7-4 and TRBJ2-3; 10 nucleotides agree with TRBD1. Germline V CDR1 and CDR2: SGHVT, SQSDAQ. J gave up 2 bases and V 5 bases, and 10 bases lay outside the gene matches. The CDR3 sequence is 17 residues long. CDR3 coding DNA: TGTGCCAGCAGCCCCGTGGGACAGGGGCTATACACAGATACGCAGTATTTT. Amino acid sequence: CASSPVGQGLYTDTQYF. The variable domain in full, completed from reference TRBV7-4 and TRBJ2-3, reads GAGVSQSPRYKVAKRGRDVALRCDSISGHVTLYWYRQTLGQGSEVLTYSQSDAQRDKSGRPSGRFSAERPERSVSTLKIQRTEQGDSAVYLCASSPVGQGLYTDTQYFGPGTRLTVL.

This chain connects TRBV7-6 to TRBJ2-1; tentatively, D is TRBD2 (6 bases). Germline-derived CDR1 and CDR2 are SGHVS and FNYEAQ. The CDR3 loop spans 15 amino acids. V shed 5 bases and J shed 4 bases, with 15 bases lying between them. CDR3 DNA sequence: TGTGCCAGCAGCCCGACGGGAGTAGGATACAATGAGCAGTTCTTC. This sequence encodes CASSPTGVGYNEQFF.

CDR3 amino acids: CASRILAGTGGTGELFF. Here the CDR3 DNA reads TGTGCCAGCAGGATCCTTGCCGGGACAGGGGGGACCGGGGAGCTGTTTTTT. The chain uses TRBV6-1 and TRBJ2-2, with TRBD1 matching over 11 bases. This CDR3 has 17 amino acids. The germline gives CDR1 MNHNS, CDR2 SASEGT. Germline trimming cut 6 bases from V and 5 bases from J; bases unmatched to any gene: 11.

The rearrangement joins TRBV7-6 to TRBJ2-3, with a tentative D call TRBD1 (5 bases). This CDR3 has 17 residues. Germline assignment: CDR1 SGHVS and CDR2 FNYEAQ. V lost 5 bases and J lost 4, with 22 bases in between. CDR3 in DNA: TGTGCCAGCAGCCAACCCAGGCAGGGTTCAGGTCCAGATACGCAGTATTTT. This sequence encodes CASSQPRQGSGPDTQYF.

V and J are TRBV5-1 and TRBJ1-1, with D perhaps matching TRBD1 (6 bases). The CDR3 has 16 amino acids. Germline V gene lookup returns CDR1 SGHRS and CDR2 YFSETQ. V shed 4 bases and J shed 1 base, with 17 bases lying between them. CDR3 sequence reads: CASSPNPGTQNTEAFF. CDR3 bases: TGCGCCAGCAGCCCCAACCCCGGGACACAGAACACTGAAGCTTTCTTT.

The chain couples TRBV20-1 to TRBJ1-1, with D hard to call. There are 13 residues in the CDR3. The V end was cut by 3 bases, the J end by 0 bases, with 8 bases between. Germline V gene sequence: CDR1 DFQATT, CDR2 SNEGSKA (reference sequence). CDR3 sequence: CSARGFMNTEAFF. DNA for the CDR3: TGCAGTGCTAGGGGTTTTATGAACACTGAAGCTTTCTTT.

J is TRBJ2-3 and V is TRBV6-1; 9 nucleotides agree with TRBD2. Germline CDR1 is MNHNS and CDR2 is SASEGT. This CDR3 is built from 15 residues. V was clipped by 5 bases and J by 2 bases; unmatched bases: 5. CDR3 amino acids: CASSFSGGTTDTQYF. CDR3 nucleotides: TGTGCCAGCAGTTTTAGCGGGGGTACCACAGATACGCAGTATTTT.

J is TRBJ2-7 and V is TRBV7-9, with D possibly being TRBD1 or TRBD2 (6 bases each). The CDR3 spans 16 residues. From germline, CDR1 is SEHNR and CDR2 FQNEAQ (reference sequence). Trimming pared 5 bases from V and 4 bases from J, leaving 21 bases between. DNA of the CDR3: TGTGCCAGCAGCCGTCAGGGGACTCTCCAGACTTACGAGCAGTACTTC. Its translation: CASSRQGTLQTYEQYF.

This clonotype showed up many times. The CDR3: CASSLVQATDTQYF. As DNA, the CDR3 is TGTGCCAGCAGCTTAGTACAAGCCACAGATACGCAGTATTTT. The rearrangement uses TRBV7-2 and TRBJ2-3; D remains ambiguous. Trimming pared 1 base from V and 2 bases from J, leaving 7 bases between. The germline gives CDR1 SGHTA, CDR2 FQGNSA. This CDR3 spans 14 amino acids.

The table lists this clonotype with many counts. The J gene is TRBJ1-2, the V gene TRBV7-2, with D unclear. Per the germline V gene, CDR1 is SGHTA and CDR2 is FQGNSA. V was pared by 2 bases and J by 6 bases, with 22 bases between. This CDR3 comprises 17 residues. DNA of the CDR3: TGTGCCAGCAGCTTATTCCTGCGGCCGCCTCGAAGTCATGGCTACACCTTC. Its protein product is CASSLFLRPPRSHGYTF.

This clonotype was recorded a few times. The gene calls are TRBV12-3 or TRBV12-4 and TRBJ2-3; D gene unclear. V was clipped by 0 bases and J by 4 bases, with 11 bases between them. The CDR3 spans 15 residues. The CDR3 DNA reads as TGTGCCAGCAGTTTAGCGCTAATCCGGGCAGATACGCAGTATTTT. It codes for CASSLALIRADTQYF.

The chain couples TRBV11-2 to TRBJ1-3, with D perhaps matching TRBD1 (5 bases). Germline loops: CDR1 SGHAT, CDR2 FQNNGV. Trimming took off 5 bases at V and 4 bases at J, with 12 bases between the two ends. The CDR3 contains 14 residues. The CDR3 DNA reads TGTGCCAGCAGCCCAGTGCGGGGCGGAAACACCATATATTTT. It is translated as CASSPVRGGNTIYF.

The chain carries TRBV29-1 and TRBJ2-1, with 8 bases aligning to TRBD2. Germline CDR1 SQVTM, CDR2 ANQGSEA. The CDR3 is made up of 14 amino acids. V was clipped by 6 bases and J by 5 bases; unmatched bases: 9. CDR3 coding DNA: TGCAGCGTCAGGAAGGGACTAGGAAACAATGAGCAGTTCTTC. Translated: CSVRKGLGNNEQFF.

The V call is TRBV4-2, the J call TRBJ1-3, with D uncertain. This CDR3 is 17 amino acids long. V was shortened by 0 bases and J by 0 bases, with 12 bases between the two germline ends. Per germline, CDR1 LGHNA and CDR2 YNFKEQ. The CDR3 region is CASSQDRTANSGNTIYF. CDR3 DNA: TGTGCCAGCAGCCAAGATCGGACGGCGAACTCTGGAAACACCATATATTTT.

The rearrangement links TRBV7-9 to TRBJ2-1; 16 bases fit TRBD2. Germline loops: CDR1 SEHNR, CDR2 FQNEAQ (reference sequence). V lost 5 bases to trimming and J lost 8 bases; unmatched junction nucleotides: 3. The CDR3 length is 15 residues. The CDR3 sequence: CASSRGTSGRDEQFF. CDR3 nucleotide sequence: TGTGCCAGCAGCAGAGGGACTAGCGGGAGGGATGAGCAGTTCTTC.